This TCR beta chain was profiled in a study of control samples from healthy donors and cancer patients. Assay used: immunoSEQ multiplex PCR; TCRdb lists only in-frame clones, some missing. The sample has some 96,000 clones, 93% seen once; the top ten hold 8%. From germline, CDR1 is LGHNA and CDR2 YNFKEQ. The CDR3 is 16 residues long. Trimming took off 1 base at V and 4 bases at J, with 17 bases between the two ends. The sample taken for sequencing was blood. This clonotype was obtained from a young man in good health. This chain connects TRBV4-2 to TRBJ2-7; maybe TRBD2 (6 bases). The CDR3 DNA sequence: TGTGCCAGCAGCCAAGCGGGCAGGGCGGAGGGGTACGAGCAGTACTTC. Protein sequence: CASSQAGRAEGYEQYF.